The 6 T cell receptor beta chains presented below share a single source sample, sequenced in a study of T cell responses to AZD1222 COVID-19 vaccine. Generated by immunoSEQ multiplex PCR, the TCRdb table keeps only in-frame clones and is missing some. The table shows about 56,000 clones, with 70% to 90% occurring only once. This specimen was peripheral blood, taken on day 0 of AZD1222 vaccination. Receptors were obtained from an adult in good health.

The chain is built from TRBV3-1 (or the pseudogene TRBV3-2) and TRBJ1-2, with a possible D match to TRBD1 (5 bases). CDR3 length: 16 amino acids. The V gene's germline CDR1 is LGHDT and CDR2 YNNKEL (reference sequence). V dropped 1 base and J dropped 6 bases, with 18 bases sitting between them. The CDR3 bases are TGTGCCAGCAGCCAAGGCAGTAGTGGGGCTGTACATGGCTACACCTTC. The encoded protein is CASSQGSSGAVHGYTF.

The table lists this clone with a few counts. The chain couples TRBV28 to TRBJ2-3; no clear D. Trimming took off 4 bases at V and 3 bases at J, with 14 bases between the two ends. There are 15 residues in the CDR3. Per germline, CDR1 MDHEN and CDR2 SYDVKM. CDR3 residues: CASSSPGAPTDTQYF. The CDR3, as DNA: TGTGCCAGCAGTTCCCCAGGAGCTCCGACAGATACGCAGTATTTT. Full variable domain (rest looked up from reference TRBV28 and TRBJ2-3): DVKVTQSSRYLVKRTGEKVFLECVQDMDHENMFWYRQDPGLGLRLIYFSYDVKMKEKGDIPEGYSVSREKKERFSLILESASTNQTSMYLCASSSPGAPTDTQYFGPGTRLTVL.

The V call is TRBV29-1, the J call TRBJ2-1, with D hard to call. The CDR3 runs to 11 residues. Trimming pared 5 bases from V and 3 bases from J, leaving 5 bases between. Germline lookup yields CDR1 SQVTM and CDR2 ANQGSEA. The CDR3 coding sequence is TGCAGCGTTTGGGACTACAATGAGCAGTTCTTC. This translates into CSVWDYNEQFF.

This chain uses TRBV28 with TRBJ1-2; the D gene is possibly TRBD1 (5 bases). This CDR3 is built from 13 residues. Germline V gene data show CDR1 as MDHEN and CDR2 as SYDVKM. Trimming left V 7 bases short and J 6 bases short, with 15 bases between. CDR3 sequence: CASNGDQGNGYTF. The CDR3 DNA reads as TGTGCCAGCAATGGGGATCAGGGCAATGGCTACACCTTC.

The rearrangement joins TRBV28 to TRBJ1-6; 8 nucleotides line up with TRBD1. The length of the CDR3 is 14 residues. Unmatched junction bases numbered 5, after V lost 3 bases and J lost 10 bases. Germline V gene lookup returns CDR1 MDHEN and CDR2 SYDVKM. The CDR3 reads CASSFRQGRSPLHF. CDR3 nucleotides: TGTGCCAGCAGTTTTCGACAGGGGAGATCACCCCTCCACTTT.

The chain joins TRBV11-2 to TRBJ2-3; D unresolved. The V and J ends lost 5 bases and 2 bases respectively, with 5 bases between them. This CDR3 has 12 residues. Germline CDR1 reads SGHAT; CDR2 reads FQNNGV. CDR3 amino acids: CASSANTDTQYF. The CDR3 nucleotides read TGTGCCAGCAGCGCGAACACAGATACGCAGTATTTT.